This T cell receptor (beta chain) comes out of a study of CD8 T cells in Susac syndrome. General observations from the study: The greatest CD8+ clonal expansion in Susac occurred in TEMRA cells and in active patients.

The RNA input was roughly 0.45 to 1 ug, and it was reverse transcribed with random hexamers. immunoSEQ multiplex PCR amplified TCR beta CDR3 across 54 Vbeta, 13 Jbeta. TCRdb redid the calling of the immunoSEQ multiplex PCR reads with MiXCR, one entry per CDR3 protein. The sample has about 100,000 distinct CDR3 sequences, approximately 95% seen once. Regarding this clonotype: Its antigen is still unknown.

The CDR3 is 13 residues long. CDR1 and CDR2 (germline): SGDLS, YYNGEE. V lost 3 bases, J lost 4 bases, and 5 bases lay in between. Sequencing targeted TCR beta in blood CD8+ and CD4+ T cells. Material: CD8+ T cells from PBMCs. The receptor comes from a human donor with Susac syndrome. This chain joins TRBV9 and TRBJ2-6, with D hard to call. The CDR3 region has the DNA TGTGCCAGCAGCGAGGGAGGGGCCAACGTCCTGACTTTC. Its translation is CASSEGGANVLTF.